The clone carrying this TCR beta chain was seen many times. Germline V gene lookup returns CDR1 GTSNPN and CDR2 SVGIG (reference sequence). The CDR3 runs to 14 residues. Trimming removed 2 bases from V and 2 bases from J; junction bases left unmatched: 6. These data originate in a study of T cells in Graves' hyperthyroidism and ophthalmopathy. In the study overall: Peripheral blood sampling occurred at initial diagnosis, before any treatment.

Amplification of TCR beta CDR3 regions used RNA as the template. A first-round RT-PCR of the TCR CDR3 used the HTBI primer set. TCRdb re-derived calls from the multiplex PCR reads in MiXCR, one entry per CDR3 protein. The table records hundreds of thousands of distinct CDR3 sequences, approximately 24% of them present only once. The TCR was taken from a woman between 35 and 50 years old with Graves' ophthalmopathy. V and J are TRBV30 and TRBJ2-7; 7 nucleotides line up with TRBD1. Sequenced sample: blood. The CDR3 here is CAWSTSQGAYEQYF. The CDR3 DNA reads as TGTGCCTGGAGTACCTCTCAGGGGGCCTACGAGCAGTACTTC.